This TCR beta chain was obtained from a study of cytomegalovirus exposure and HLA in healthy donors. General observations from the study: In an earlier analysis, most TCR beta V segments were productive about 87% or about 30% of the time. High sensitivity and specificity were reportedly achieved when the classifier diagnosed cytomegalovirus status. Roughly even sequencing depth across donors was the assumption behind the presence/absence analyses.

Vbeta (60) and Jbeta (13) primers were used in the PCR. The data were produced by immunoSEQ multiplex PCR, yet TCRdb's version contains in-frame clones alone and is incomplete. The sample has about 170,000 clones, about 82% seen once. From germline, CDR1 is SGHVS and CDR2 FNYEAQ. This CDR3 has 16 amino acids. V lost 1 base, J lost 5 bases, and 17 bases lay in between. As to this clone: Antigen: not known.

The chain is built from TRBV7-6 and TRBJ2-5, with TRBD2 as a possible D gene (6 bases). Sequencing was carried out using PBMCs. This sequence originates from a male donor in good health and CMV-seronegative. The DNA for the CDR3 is TGTGCCAGCAGCTTAGGGTCCCGCGGGACTCGGGAGACCCAGTACTTC. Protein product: CASSLGSRGTRETQYF.